A single sample gave rise to the 18 T cell receptor beta chains below, sequenced in a study of blood T cell repertoires in COVID-19. This table comes from immunoSEQ multiplex PCR, and its TCRdb copy is limited to in-frame clones, with some not included. The sample shows over 65,000 clones, 75% to 90% of them seen only once. The sample taken for sequencing was peripheral blood. These TCRs come from a man older than 75 with COVID-19, enrolled during active disease.

A single count supports this clone. V usage is TRBV5-1 and J usage is TRBJ2-3, with TRBD1 matching 9 bases. This CDR3 contains 16 residues. Germline loops: CDR1 SGHRS, CDR2 YFSETQ. With 3 bases clipped from V and 2 bases from J, the junction kept 7 bases outside the gene matches. DNA for the CDR3: TGCGCCAGCAGCTGGGGACAGGGATCAGCCACAGATACGCAGTATTTT. This codes for CASSWGQGSATDTQYF.

V and J are TRBV4-1 and TRBJ2-5; tentatively, D is TRBD2 (5 bases). V gave up 3 bases and J gave up 0 bases, with 14 bases separating them. Germline V CDR1 and CDR2: MGHRA, YSYEKL. The CDR3 loop spans 16 amino acids. CDR3 bases: TGCGCCAGCAGCCAGAGGGAGTCGGGAAACCAAGAGACCCAGTACTTC. It encodes CASSQRESGNQETQYF.

The rearrangement uses TRBV7-3 and TRBJ2-5; tentative D call: TRBD1 (5 bases). Trimming left V 2 bases short and J 3 bases short, with 7 bases between. The CDR3 loop spans 13 amino acids. In germline, CDR1 is SGHTA, CDR2 FQGTGA. Written as DNA, the CDR3 is TGTGCCAGCAGCTTAGCCAGGGAAGAGACCCAGTACTTC. Protein sequence: CASSLAREETQYF.

This chain joins TRBV12-3 or TRBV12-4 and TRBJ2-3; no clear D gene. The V gene lost 8 bases and the J gene lost 0 bases, with 6 bases spanning the gap. CDR3 length equals 12 residues. CDR3 coding DNA: TGTGCCAGCGGAGAGAGCACAGATACGCAGTATTTT. This sequence encodes CASGESTDTQYF.

This clone was seen once. The V gene is TRBV7-9, the J gene TRBJ2-1; D call uncertain. V shed 1 base and J shed 8 bases, with 12 bases lying between them. This CDR3 is 14 amino acids long. The germline V gene encodes CDR1 SEHNR and CDR2 FQNEAQ (reference sequence). The DNA for the CDR3 is TGTGCCAGCAGCTTAGGTGGTACAGTCGATGAGCAGTTCTTC. This sequence encodes CASSLGGTVDEQFF.

The chain has TRBV5-4 and TRBJ2-7, with a possible D match to TRBD1 (6 bases). With 4 bases removed from V and 2 bases from J, the gap between germline ends came to 10 bases. This CDR3 is 13 amino acids long. Germline assignment: CDR1 SGHNT and CDR2 YYREEE (reference sequence). The CDR3, as DNA: TGTGCCAGCAGCAGACAGGTCCCCTACGAGCAGTACTTC. It specifies CASSRQVPYEQYF.

This clone was found once. V usage is TRBV7-3 and J usage is TRBJ2-3; no reliable D call. CDR3 length: 13 residues. V was pared by 4 bases and J by 3 bases, with 8 bases between. Looked up from germline, CDR1 is SGHTA and CDR2 is FQGTGA. The CDR3 DNA is TGTGCCAGCAGCTCCCGCGTTACAGATACGCAGTATTTT. It is translated as CASSSRVTDTQYF.

CDR3 nucleotide sequence: TGTGCCAGCAGTTCAGGACAGGGCTTTAATTCACCCCTCCACTTT. This encodes CASSSGQGFNSPLHF. The chain employs TRBV28 and TRBJ1-6, with 8 positions matching TRBD1. The CDR3 contains 15 residues. Germline lookup yields CDR1 MDHEN and CDR2 SYDVKM. With 4 bases clipped from V and 6 bases from J, the junction kept 5 bases outside the gene matches.

The V gene is TRBV15, the J gene TRBJ1-1; no clear D. Trimming took 3 bases from V and 0 from J, leaving 17 bases between them. Germline assignment: CDR1 LNHNV and CDR2 YYDKDF (reference sequence). The length of the CDR3 is 17 residues. The CDR3 here is CATSSPAIPAVNTEAFF. In DNA, the CDR3 is TGTGCCACCAGCAGCCCAGCGATCCCGGCGGTGAACACTGAAGCTTTCTTT.

CDR3 protein: CASGQGGTNEKLFF. The CDR3 DNA reads as TGTGCAAGTGGACAGGGGGGAACTAATGAAAAACTGTTTTTT. This chain links TRBV28 with TRBJ1-4; 10 nucleotides match TRBD1. Germline CDR1 MDHEN, CDR2 SYDVKM. The CDR3 is 14 residues long.

V and J are TRBV2 and TRBJ1-5; D gene uncertain. The CDR3 runs to 15 residues. From germline, CDR1 is SNHLY and CDR2 FYNNEI. V was pared by 1 base and J by 2 bases, with 9 bases between. CDR3 sequence: CASSEEEGRNQPQHF. CDR3 DNA sequence: TGTGCCAGCAGTGAAGAGGAGGGCCGCAATCAGCCCCAGCATTTT.

The chain recombines TRBV3-1 (or the pseudogene TRBV3-2) with TRBJ1-5; a weak D match, TRBD1 (5 bases). Looked up from germline, CDR1 is LGHDT and CDR2 is YNNKEL (reference sequence). CDR3 length: 14 amino acids. V lost 4 bases, J lost 7 bases, and 14 bases lay in between. The CDR3 DNA reads as TGTGCCAGCAGCCCGGGTTGGGGCGCGCAGCCCCAGCATTTT. It is translated as CASSPGWGAQPQHF.

The V gene is TRBV19, the J gene TRBJ1-5; tentative D call: TRBD1 (6 bases). Germline V gives CDR1 LNHDA, CDR2 SQIVND (reference sequence). With 7 bases removed from V and 0 bases from J, the gap between germline ends came to 19 bases. The CDR3 covers 17 residues. The CDR3 nucleotides read TGTGCCAGTATTGGGGCAGGGGTTCTGTATAGCAATCAGCCCCAGCATTTT. Translation: CASIGAGVLYSNQPQHF.

This chain connects TRBV10-3 to TRBJ1-1; tentatively, D is TRBD1 (6 bases). V was cut by 2 bases and J by 2 bases, with 9 bases left in between. The CDR3 spans 14 residues. Germline loops: CDR1 ENHRY, CDR2 SYGVKD. The CDR3 region is CAISEGQSNTEAFF. As DNA, the CDR3 is TGTGCCATCAGTGAGGGACAGAGCAACACTGAAGCTTTCTTT.

The gene calls are TRBV28 and TRBJ1-2; 7 bases are shared with TRBD1. V shed 7 bases and J 2 bases; nucleotides not matched to a gene: 1. The CDR3 has 12 residues. The germline CDR1 and CDR2 sequences are MDHEN and SYDVKM. The CDR3 nucleotides read TGTGCCAGCAAGACAGGGAACTATGGCTACACCTTC. Its protein is CASKTGNYGYTF.

The J gene is TRBJ1-1, the V gene TRBV19, with D perhaps matching TRBD1 (5 bases). The CDR3 has 14 residues. From germline, CDR1 is LNHDA and CDR2 SQIVND (reference sequence). V shed 5 bases and J shed 7 bases, with 17 bases lying between them. This chain's CDR3 is CASSSLGGVDEAFF. Here the CDR3 DNA reads TGTGCCAGTAGTTCCCTAGGAGGGGTCGATGAAGCTTTCTTT.

The V gene is TRBV5-1, the J gene TRBJ1-1; D not certain. The germline V gene encodes CDR1 SGHRS and CDR2 YFSETQ. V lost 0 bases and J 1 base, leaving 7 bases between the germline ends. This CDR3 comprises 14 residues. CDR3 DNA: TGCGCCAGCAGCTTGGACCAGTGGAACACTGAAGCTTTCTTT. Protein product: CASSLDQWNTEAFF. The full variable domain, with the rest looked up from reference TRBV5-1 and TRBJ1-1, is KAGVTQTPRYLIKTRGQQVTLSCSPISGHRSVSWYQQTPGQGLQFLFEYFSETQRNKGNFPGRFSGRQFSNSRSEMNVSTLELGDSALYLCASSLDQWNTEAFFGQGTRLTVV.

The chain combines TRBV6-5 with TRBJ1-5; tentative D call: TRBD1 (6 bases). Germline CDR1 reads MNHEY; CDR2 reads SVGAGI. The CDR3 is 14 amino acids. Deletions cut 5 bases from V and 4 bases from J, with 12 bases between. The CDR3 DNA is TGTGCCAGCAGTCAGCAGGGGCGGAATCAGCCCCAGCATTTT. It translates to CASSQQGRNQPQHF.